These 9 T cell receptor beta chains originate from one sample sequenced in a study of molecular identifiers for immune sequencing clone quantification. TCRdb called the PCR reads again in MiXCR, with one record for every CDR3 protein. The data show 75,000 to 95,000 distinct CDR3 sequences, with 20% to 30% seen just once and 0.7% to 0.8% held by the top ten. Sequencing was done on a sample of naive CD8+ T cells from blood, with Jurkat cell RNA spiked in. As for subset: FACS-sorted CD8+CD4-CCR7+CD45RA+ naive T cells. These receptors all stem from a human donor in good health. Some libraries in this study had Jurkat cell RNA spiked in.

The J gene is TRBJ2-5, the V gene TRBV27; D is undetermined. The CDR3 is 14 amino acids. Trimming cost V 5 bases and J 0 bases, with 10 bases left between them. Germline CDR1 and CDR2: MNHEY and SMNVEV (reference sequence). This chain's CDR3 is CASSPSWYQETQYF. CDR3 coding DNA: TGTGCCAGCAGTCCCTCCTGGTACCAAGAGACCCAGTACTTC.

The chain recombines TRBV27 with TRBJ2-1; possibly TRBD2 for D (5 bases). Trimming removed 5 bases at V and 9 bases at J, with 11 bases between. The CDR3 runs to 12 residues. Per germline, CDR1 MNHEY and CDR2 SMNVEV (reference sequence). This CDR3 is CASSPGVSEQFF. The CDR3, as DNA: TGTGCCAGCAGTCCCGGGGTATCTGAGCAGTTCTTC.

In this sample, this clonotype turned up many times. The chain recombines TRBV7-9 with TRBJ1-1; 10 nucleotides agree with TRBD1. Germline V lookup: CDR1 SEHNR, CDR2 FQNEAQ (reference sequence). This CDR3 is built from 13 residues. V shed 11 bases and J 5 bases; nucleotides not matched to a gene: 8. DNA of the CDR3: TGTGCCTCCGGGACAGGGGAGGATACTGAAGCTTTCTTT. It specifies CASGTGEDTEAFF. The full variable domain, rest sourced from reference TRBV7-9 and TRBJ1-1, is DTGVSQNPRHKITKRGQNVTFRCDPISEHNRLYWYRQTLGQGPEFLTYFQNEAQLEKSRLLSDRFSAERPKGSFSTLEIQRTEQGDSAMYLCASGTGEDTEAFFGQGTRLTVV.

This clonotype was counted between two and nine times. The rearrangement joins TRBV14 to TRBJ2-5; no definite D call. Germline CDR1 and CDR2: SGHDN and FVKESK. This CDR3 region has 12 residues. Trimming cost V 4 bases and J 4 bases, with 7 bases left between them. The CDR3: CASSRVLETQYF. CDR3 DNA: TGTGCCAGCAGCCGAGTTTTAGAGACCCAGTACTTC.

This clonotype was seen at least ten times. The rearrangement joins TRBV19 to TRBJ2-7, with D hard to call. This CDR3 has 15 amino acids. Germline V gene lookup returns CDR1 LNHDA and CDR2 SQIVND (reference sequence). Trimming took 7 bases from V and 3 from J, leaving 19 bases between them. The CDR3 DNA is TGTGCCAGTACCCCCGGGCCCAACCAAAACTACGAGCAGTACTTC. This codes for CASTPGPNQNYEQYF.

This clonotype turned up a few times. This may be a read error: a much more frequent sequence differs by one nucleotide. The V and J genes are TRBV5-6 and TRBJ1-1; the match to TRBD1 covers 9 bases. Germline V gives CDR1 SGHDT, CDR2 YYEEEE. CDR3 length equals 15 residues. The CDR3 here is CAGSWGGQGAAEAFF. CDR3 DNA: TGTGCCGGCAGCTGGGGGGGACAGGGAGCGGCTGAAGCTTTCTTT.

Comments on this clonotype: It may be a read error: a sequence one base away is much more abundant. The J gene is TRBJ2-7, the V gene TRBV19; D is ambiguous. Germline V gene sequence: CDR1 LNHDA, CDR2 SQIVND (reference sequence). This CDR3 is 15 amino acids long. The CDR3 nucleotides are TGTGCCAGTGGTATGGTCTGGACCGGTAGCTACGAGCAGTACTTC. It specifies CASGMVWTGSYEQYF.

The chain links TRBV7-9 to TRBJ2-7; 10 positions match TRBD1. Germline loops: CDR1 SEHNR, CDR2 FQNEAQ (reference sequence). J was trimmed by 3 bases and V by 1 base; bases with no gene match: 12. CDR3 length: 18 residues. This chain's CDR3 is CASSLGTGGLIPVYEQYF. CDR3 nucleotides: TGTGCCAGCAGCTTAGGGACAGGGGGGCTCATCCCAGTCTACGAGCAGTACTTC.

Note on this clonotype: A much larger clone differs by one base, so this may be a read error. The chain combines TRBV27 with TRBJ2-1; D ambiguous. This CDR3 region has 16 residues. Germline lookup yields CDR1 MNHEY and CDR2 SMNVEV (reference sequence). V dropped 3 bases and J dropped 6 bases, with 18 bases sitting between them. CDR3 coding DNA: TGTGCCAGCAGTTTGGTTGGATTCAATGCGGCCAATGAGCAGTTCTTC. This encodes CASSLVGFNAANEQFF.